The T cell receptor beta chain under discussion was sequenced for a study of OX40 agonist ivuxolimab in advanced cancers. As for the study more broadly: Ivuxolimab was an agonistic, fully human IgG2 monoclonal antibody directed against OX40 (CD134), a costimulatory receptor. The purpose of peripheral TCRbeta sequencing was to test whether ivuxolimab changed TCR sequence diversity and led to clonal T-cell expansion. The paper describes the monotherapy dose-escalation part (N of about 47 patients) of the phase I trial of ivuxolimab. Patients were allowed to have had prior anti-PD-1, anti-PD-L1 or anti-CTLA-4 therapy, and roughly 40% of the dose-escalation patients had previously received checkpoint inhibitors. Partial responses occurred in three dose-escalation patients, of whom one had hepatocellular carcinoma and two had cutaneous melanoma. Of the approximately 50 dose-escalation patients, hepatocellular carcinoma was present in about 20, melanoma in around 15, renal cell carcinoma in 9 and head and neck cancer in 9. Intravenous ivuxolimab was administered to patients every 2 weeks at six dose levels: 0.01, 0.1, 0.3, 1.5, 3 and 10 mg/kg. In the dose-escalation cohort, roughly 80% of patients were male, and the mean age was approximately 60 years, with a range of 23 to 79.

Patients with autoimmune disease history or receiving systemic immunosuppression were excluded from the trial. In every dose cohort, peripheral blood was drawn for TCR sequencing at baseline, cycle 4 day 1, and cycle 7 day 1. Samples came from an open-label, multicenter, first-in-human phase I dose-escalation trial of ivuxolimab. The trial enrolled adults with locally advanced or metastatic head and neck squamous cell, hepatocellular, melanoma or renal cell carcinoma. CD4+ and CD8+ T cells were sorted separately from peripheral blood before TCR sequencing. The CDR3 goes from the cysteine to the phenylalanine over 15 residues. The only DNA kept is the CDR3, 45 bases in frame from the first base. V drops 1 base and J drops 2 bases, leaving 9 bases in between. According to the germline V gene, CDR1 reads SGHTA and CDR2 reads FQGTGA. Points the paper makes about the study in general: After ivuxolimab, more expanded clones were found on average in CD8+ T cells than in CD4+ T cells. Partial responders in the 0.1-3.0 mg/kg groups had among the lowest normalized peripheral clonal expansion, especially among CD8+ T cells. At doses of 0.1 to 3.0 mg/kg, clonal expansion of both CD4+ and CD8+ blood T cells was observed from baseline to week 6. Antigen specificity was not determined for the clonally expanded peripheral T cells. Low levels of normalized T-cell clonal expansion were also shown by some nonresponding patients.

Genomic DNA was extracted from sorted cells for sequencing of the TCRbeta CDR3 region. The immunoSEQ Assay was used for sequencing of TCRbeta CDR3 regions. TCRdb took over this immuneACCESS table, retaining in-frame rearrangements with V and J assigned. Such tables are incomplete; in checked studies, under half of the missing clones stem from an unresolved V gene, and the remainder is unexplained. The sample table records 66,000 or so clones; 85% of these occur just once. The ten largest clones represent approximately 4.3% of the sample. Comment on this clone: The clone's antigen remains unknown. No much larger clone is present one base from it, and per-base qualities are unavailable.

Sequenced material: CD4+ or CD8+ T cells sorted from blood, taken in a trial of the OX40 agonist ivuxolimab. Rearrangement joined TRBV7-3 to TRBJ2-1, and possibly TRBD2, on 5 matching bases. The origin of this receptor is an adult with an advanced solid tumor such as melanoma, head and neck, liver or kidney cancer. The CDR3 protein: CASSLRGGPYNEQFF. The DNA sequence is TGTGCCAGCAGCTTAAGAGGAGGCCCCTACAATGAGCAGTTCTTC.